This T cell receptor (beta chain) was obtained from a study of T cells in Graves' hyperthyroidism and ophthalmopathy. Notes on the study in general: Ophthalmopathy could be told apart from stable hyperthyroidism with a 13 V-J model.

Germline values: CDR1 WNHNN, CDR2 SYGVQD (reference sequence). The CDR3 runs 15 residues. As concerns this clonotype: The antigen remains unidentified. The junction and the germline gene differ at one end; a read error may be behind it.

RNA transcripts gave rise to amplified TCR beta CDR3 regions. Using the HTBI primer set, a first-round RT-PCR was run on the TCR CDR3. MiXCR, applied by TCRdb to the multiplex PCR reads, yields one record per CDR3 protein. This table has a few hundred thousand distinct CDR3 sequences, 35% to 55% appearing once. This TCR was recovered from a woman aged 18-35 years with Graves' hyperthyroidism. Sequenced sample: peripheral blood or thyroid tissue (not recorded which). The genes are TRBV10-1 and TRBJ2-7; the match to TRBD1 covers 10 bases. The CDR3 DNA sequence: TGTGCCAGCAGTTATGGTAGGGACAGGGGATACGAGCAGTACTTC. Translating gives CASSYGRDRGYEQYF.